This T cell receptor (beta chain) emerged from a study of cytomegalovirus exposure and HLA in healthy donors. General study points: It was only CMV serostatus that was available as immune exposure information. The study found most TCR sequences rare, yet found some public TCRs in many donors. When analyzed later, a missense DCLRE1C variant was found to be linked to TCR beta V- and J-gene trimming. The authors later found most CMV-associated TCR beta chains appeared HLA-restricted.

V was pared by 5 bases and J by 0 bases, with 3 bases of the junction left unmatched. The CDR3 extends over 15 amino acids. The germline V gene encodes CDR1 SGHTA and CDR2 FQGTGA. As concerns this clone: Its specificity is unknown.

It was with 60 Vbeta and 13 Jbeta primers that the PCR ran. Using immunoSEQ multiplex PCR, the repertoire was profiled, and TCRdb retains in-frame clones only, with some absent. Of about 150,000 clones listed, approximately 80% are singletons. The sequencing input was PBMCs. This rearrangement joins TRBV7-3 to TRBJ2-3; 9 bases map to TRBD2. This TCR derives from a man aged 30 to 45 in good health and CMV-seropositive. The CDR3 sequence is CASSVGLASTDTQYF. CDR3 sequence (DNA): TGTGCCAGCAGCGTAGGACTAGCGAGCACAGATACGCAGTATTTT.